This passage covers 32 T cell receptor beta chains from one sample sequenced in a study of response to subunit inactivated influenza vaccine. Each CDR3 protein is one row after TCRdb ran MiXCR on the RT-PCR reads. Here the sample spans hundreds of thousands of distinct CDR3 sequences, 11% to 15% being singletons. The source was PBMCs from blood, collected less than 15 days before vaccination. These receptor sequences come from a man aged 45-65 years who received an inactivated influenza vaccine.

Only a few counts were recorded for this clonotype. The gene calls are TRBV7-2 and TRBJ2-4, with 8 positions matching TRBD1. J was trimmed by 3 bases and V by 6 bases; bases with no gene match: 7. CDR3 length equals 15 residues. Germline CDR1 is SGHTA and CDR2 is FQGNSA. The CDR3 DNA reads TGTGCCAGCAGTTCGGACAGGGTGGTCAAAAACATTCAGTACTTC. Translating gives CASSSDRVVKNIQYF.

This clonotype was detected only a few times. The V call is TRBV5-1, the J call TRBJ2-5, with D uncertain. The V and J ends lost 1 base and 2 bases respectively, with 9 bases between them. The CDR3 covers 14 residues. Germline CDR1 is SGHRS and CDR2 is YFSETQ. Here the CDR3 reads CASSLSQAQETQYF. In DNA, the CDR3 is TGCGCCAGCAGCTTGTCTCAAGCACAAGAGACCCAGTACTTC.

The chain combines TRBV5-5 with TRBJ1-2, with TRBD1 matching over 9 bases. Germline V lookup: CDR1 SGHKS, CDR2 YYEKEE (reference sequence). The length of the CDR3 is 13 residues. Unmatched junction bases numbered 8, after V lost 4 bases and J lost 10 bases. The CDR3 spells CASSQQGALLYTF. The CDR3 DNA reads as TGTGCCAGCAGCCAACAGGGGGCTCTGCTCTACACCTTC.

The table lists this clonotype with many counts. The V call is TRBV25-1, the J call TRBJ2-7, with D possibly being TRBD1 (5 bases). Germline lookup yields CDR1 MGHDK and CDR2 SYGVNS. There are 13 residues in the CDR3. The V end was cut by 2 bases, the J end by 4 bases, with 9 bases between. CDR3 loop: CASSEGARYEQYF. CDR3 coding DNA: TGTGCCAGCAGTGAAGGGGCCAGATACGAGCAGTACTTC.

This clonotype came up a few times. In DNA form, the CDR3 reads TGTGCCATCAGTGAGTCAAACCCGGGACAGGGCTCGAACACCGGGGAGCTGTTTTTT. It yields the protein CAISESNPGQGSNTGELFF. The chain carries TRBV10-3 and TRBJ2-2; 9 positions agree with TRBD1. CDR1 and CDR2 from the germline V gene are ENHRY and SYGVKD. V lost 0 bases, J lost 0 bases, and 8 bases stayed unmatched. This CDR3 has 19 amino acids.

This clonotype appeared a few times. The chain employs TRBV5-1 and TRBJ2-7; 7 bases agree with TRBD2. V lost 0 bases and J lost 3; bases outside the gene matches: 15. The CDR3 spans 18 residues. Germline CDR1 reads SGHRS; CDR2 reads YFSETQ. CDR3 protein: CASSLATTGGGTHYEQYF. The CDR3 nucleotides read TGCGCCAGCAGCTTGGCCACTACCGGCGGGGGAACCCACTACGAGCAGTACTTC. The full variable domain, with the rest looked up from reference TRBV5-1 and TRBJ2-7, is KAGVTQTPRYLIKTRGQQVTLSCSPISGHRSVSWYQQTPGQGLQFLFEYFSETQRNKGNFPGRFSGRQFSNSRSEMNVSTLELGDSALYLCASSLATTGGGTHYEQYFGPGTRLTVT.

CDR3 sequence: CASYGSQNEQFF. CDR3 nucleotides: TGTGCCAGTTACGGGAGCCAGAATGAGCAGTTCTTC. J is TRBJ2-1 and V is TRBV7-9; TRBD2 might be the D (6 bases). The CDR3 covers 12 residues. The germline V gene has CDR1 SEHNR and CDR2 FQNEAQ (reference sequence). V lost 9 bases to trimming and J lost 7 bases, with 13 bases between them.

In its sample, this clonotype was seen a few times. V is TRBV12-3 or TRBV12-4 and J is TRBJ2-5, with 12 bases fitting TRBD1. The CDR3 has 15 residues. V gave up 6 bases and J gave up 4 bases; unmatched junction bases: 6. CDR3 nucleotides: TGTGCCAGCAGGCTGGGACAGGGGGCTGGAGAGACCCAGTACTTC. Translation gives CASRLGQGAGETQYF.

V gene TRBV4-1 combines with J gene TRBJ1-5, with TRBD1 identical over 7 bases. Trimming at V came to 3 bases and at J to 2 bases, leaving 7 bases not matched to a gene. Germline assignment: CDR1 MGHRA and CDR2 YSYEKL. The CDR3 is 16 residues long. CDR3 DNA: TGCGCCAGCAGCCAGGAGGGACAGATAGGCAATCAGCCCCAGCATTTT. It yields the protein CASSQEGQIGNQPQHF.

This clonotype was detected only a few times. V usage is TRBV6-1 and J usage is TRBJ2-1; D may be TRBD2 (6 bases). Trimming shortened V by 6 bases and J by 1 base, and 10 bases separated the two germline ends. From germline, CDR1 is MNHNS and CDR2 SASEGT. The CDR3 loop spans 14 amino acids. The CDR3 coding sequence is TGTGCCAGCAGACCAAGCGGGTCCTACAATGAGCAGTTCTTC. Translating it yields CASRPSGSYNEQFF.

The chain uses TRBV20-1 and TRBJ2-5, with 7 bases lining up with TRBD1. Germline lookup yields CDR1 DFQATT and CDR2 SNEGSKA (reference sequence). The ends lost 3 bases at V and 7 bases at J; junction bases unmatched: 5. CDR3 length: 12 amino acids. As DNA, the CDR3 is TGCAGTGCTAGGGACAGGTCGGCGACCCAGTACTTC. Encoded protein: CSARDRSATQYF.

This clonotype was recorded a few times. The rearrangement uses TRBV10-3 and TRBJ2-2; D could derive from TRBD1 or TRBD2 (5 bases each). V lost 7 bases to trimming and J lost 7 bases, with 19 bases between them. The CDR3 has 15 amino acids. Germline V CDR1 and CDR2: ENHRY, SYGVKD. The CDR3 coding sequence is TGTGCCATCACCGAGGGTTCAGGGACGGGCGGGGAGCTGTTTTTT. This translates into CAITEGSGTGGELFF.

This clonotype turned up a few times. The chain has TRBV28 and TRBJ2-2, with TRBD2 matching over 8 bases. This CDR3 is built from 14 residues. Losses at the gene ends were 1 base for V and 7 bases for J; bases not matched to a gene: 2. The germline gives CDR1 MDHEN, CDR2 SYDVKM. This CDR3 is CASSLSGGNGELFF. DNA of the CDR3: TGTGCCAGCAGTTTATCGGGAGGGAACGGGGAGCTGTTTTTT.

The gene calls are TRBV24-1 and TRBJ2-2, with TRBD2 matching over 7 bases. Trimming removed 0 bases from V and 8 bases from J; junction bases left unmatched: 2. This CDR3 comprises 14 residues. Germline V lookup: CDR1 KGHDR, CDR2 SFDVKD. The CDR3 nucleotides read TGTGCCACCAGTGATTTGCGGGGGGATGGGGAGCTGTTTTTT. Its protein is CATSDLRGDGELFF.

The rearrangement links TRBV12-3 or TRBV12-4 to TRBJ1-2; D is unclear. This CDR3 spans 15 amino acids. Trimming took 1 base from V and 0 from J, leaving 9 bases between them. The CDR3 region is CASSLGEVANYGYTF. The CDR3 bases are TGTGCCAGCAGTTTAGGTGAAGTAGCTAACTATGGCTACACCTTC.

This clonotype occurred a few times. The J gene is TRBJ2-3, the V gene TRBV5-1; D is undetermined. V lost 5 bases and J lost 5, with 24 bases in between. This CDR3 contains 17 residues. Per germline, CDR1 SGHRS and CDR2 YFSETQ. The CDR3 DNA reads TGCGCCAGCAGGCCGAGGTTCCCCGCAAGGTATGGAGATACGCAGTATTTT. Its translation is CASRPRFPARYGDTQYF.

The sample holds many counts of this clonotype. In DNA form, the CDR3 reads TGTGCCACCAGTGTGGGGGGCGAGCAGTACTTC. Protein product: CATSVGGEQYF. The chain uses TRBV24-1 and TRBJ2-7, with a tentative D call TRBD2 (6 bases). There are 11 residues in the CDR3. The germline V gene has CDR1 KGHDR and CDR2 SFDVKD. Trimming removed 5 bases at V and 6 bases at J, with 7 bases between.

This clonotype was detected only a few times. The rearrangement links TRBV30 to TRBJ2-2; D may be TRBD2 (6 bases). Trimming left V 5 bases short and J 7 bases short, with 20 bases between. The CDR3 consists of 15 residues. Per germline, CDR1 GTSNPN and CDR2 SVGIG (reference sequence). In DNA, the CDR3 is TGTGCCTGGGCTGGGGGACTCTTCGGCAACGGGGAGCTGTTTTTT. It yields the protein CAWAGGLFGNGELFF.

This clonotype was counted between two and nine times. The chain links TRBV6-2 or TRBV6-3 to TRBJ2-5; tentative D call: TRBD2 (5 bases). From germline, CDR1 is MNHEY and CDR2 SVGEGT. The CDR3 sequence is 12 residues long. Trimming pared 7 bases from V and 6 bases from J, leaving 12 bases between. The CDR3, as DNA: TGTGCCAGCATGCTGTCCGGGAAGACCCAGTACTTC. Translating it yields CASMLSGKTQYF.

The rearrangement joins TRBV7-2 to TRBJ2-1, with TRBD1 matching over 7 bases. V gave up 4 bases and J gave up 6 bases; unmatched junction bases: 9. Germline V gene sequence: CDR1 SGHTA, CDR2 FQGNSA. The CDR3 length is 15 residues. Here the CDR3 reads CTSSSTGERFNEQFF. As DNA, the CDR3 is TGTACCAGCAGCTCAACAGGGGAAAGGTTCAATGAGCAGTTCTTC.

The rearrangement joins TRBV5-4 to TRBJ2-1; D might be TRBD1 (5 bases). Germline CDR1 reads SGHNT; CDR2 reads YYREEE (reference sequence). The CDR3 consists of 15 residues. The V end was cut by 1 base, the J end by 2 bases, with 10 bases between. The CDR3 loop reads CASSLQGIPYNEQFF. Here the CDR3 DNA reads TGTGCCAGCAGCTTGCAGGGTATCCCCTACAATGAGCAGTTCTTC. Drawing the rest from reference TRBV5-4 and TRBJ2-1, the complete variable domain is ETGVTQSPTHLIKTRGQQVTLRCSSQSGHNTVSWYQQALGQGPQFIFQYYREEENGRGNFPPRFSGLQFPNYSSELNVNALELDDSALYLCASSLQGIPYNEQFFGPGTRLTVL.

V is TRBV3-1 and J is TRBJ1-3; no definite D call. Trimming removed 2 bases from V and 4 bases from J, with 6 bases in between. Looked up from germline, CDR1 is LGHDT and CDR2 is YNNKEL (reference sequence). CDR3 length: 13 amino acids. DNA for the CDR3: TGTGCCAGCAGCCAATCTTACGGAAACACCATATATTTT. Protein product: CASSQSYGNTIYF.

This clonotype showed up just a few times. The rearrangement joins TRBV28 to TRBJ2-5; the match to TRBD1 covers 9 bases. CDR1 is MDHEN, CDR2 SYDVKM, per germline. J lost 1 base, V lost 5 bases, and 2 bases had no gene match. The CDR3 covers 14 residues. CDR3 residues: CASSTTGGQETQYF. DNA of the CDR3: TGTGCCAGCAGTACGACAGGGGGCCAAGAGACCCAGTACTTC.

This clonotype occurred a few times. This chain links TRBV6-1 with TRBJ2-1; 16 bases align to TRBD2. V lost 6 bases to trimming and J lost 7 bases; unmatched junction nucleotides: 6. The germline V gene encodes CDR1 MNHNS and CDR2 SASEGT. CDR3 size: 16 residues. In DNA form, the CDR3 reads TGTGCCAGCAGCCCACCGGGACTAGCGGGAGGGAATGAGCAGTTCTTC. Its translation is CASSPPGLAGGNEQFF.

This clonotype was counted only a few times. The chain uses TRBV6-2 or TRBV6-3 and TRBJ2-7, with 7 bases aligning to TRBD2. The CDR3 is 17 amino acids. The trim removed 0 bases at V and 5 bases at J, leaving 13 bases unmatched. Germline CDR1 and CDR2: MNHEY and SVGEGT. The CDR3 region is CASSYSFSWEGRDEQYF. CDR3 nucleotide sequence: TGTGCCAGCAGTTACTCGTTTTCGTGGGAGGGCCGGGACGAGCAGTACTTC.

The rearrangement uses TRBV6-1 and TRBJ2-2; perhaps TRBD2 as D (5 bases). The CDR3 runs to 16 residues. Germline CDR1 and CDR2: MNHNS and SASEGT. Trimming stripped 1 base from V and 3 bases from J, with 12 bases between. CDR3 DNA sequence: TGTGCCAGCAGTGAAGAACCGGGATTGTACACCGGGGAGCTGTTTTTT. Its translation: CASSEEPGLYTGELFF.

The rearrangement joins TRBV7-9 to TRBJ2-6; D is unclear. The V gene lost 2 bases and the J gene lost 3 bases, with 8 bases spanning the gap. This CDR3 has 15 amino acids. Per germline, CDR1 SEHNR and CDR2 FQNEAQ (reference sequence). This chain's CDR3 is CASSLSPGGANVLTF. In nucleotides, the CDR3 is TGTGCCAGCAGCTTAAGTCCCGGTGGGGCCAACGTCCTGACTTTC. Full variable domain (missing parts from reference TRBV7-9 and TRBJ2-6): DTGVSQNPRHKITKRGQNVTFRCDPISEHNRLYWYRQTLGQGPEFLTYFQNEAQLEKSRLLSDRFSAERPKGSFSTLEIQRTEQGDSAMYLCASSLSPGGANVLTFGAGSRLTVL.

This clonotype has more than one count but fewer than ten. The CDR3 reads CASSPVTGWAFF. The DNA of the CDR3 is TGTGCCAGCAGCCCTGTGACAGGGTGGGCTTTCTTT. This chain joins TRBV7-2 and TRBJ1-1; 7 bases are a match to TRBD1. Losses at the gene ends were 5 bases for V and 11 bases for J; bases not matched to a gene: 8. The CDR3 extends over 12 amino acids. The germline CDR1 and CDR2 sequences are SGHTA and FQGNSA.

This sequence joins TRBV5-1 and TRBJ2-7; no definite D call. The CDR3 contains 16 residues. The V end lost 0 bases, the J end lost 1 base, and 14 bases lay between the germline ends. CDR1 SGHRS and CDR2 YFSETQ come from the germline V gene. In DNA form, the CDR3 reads TGCGCCAGCAGCTTGGTTGCTGGACCCTTTTCCTACGAGCAGTACTTC. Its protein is CASSLVAGPFSYEQYF.

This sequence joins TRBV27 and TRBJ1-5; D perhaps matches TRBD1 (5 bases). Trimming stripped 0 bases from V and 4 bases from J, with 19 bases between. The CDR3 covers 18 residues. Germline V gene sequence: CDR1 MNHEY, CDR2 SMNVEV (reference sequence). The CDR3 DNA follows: TGTGCCAGCAGTTTATCGGGTGGGAGGGGCTTATGGAATCAGCCCCAGCATTTT. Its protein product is CASSLSGGRGLWNQPQHF.

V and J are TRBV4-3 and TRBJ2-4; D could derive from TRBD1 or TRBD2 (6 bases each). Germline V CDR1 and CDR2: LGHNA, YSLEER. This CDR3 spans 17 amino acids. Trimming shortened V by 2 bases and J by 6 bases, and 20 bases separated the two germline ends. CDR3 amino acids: CASSQNVGGPSGNIQYF. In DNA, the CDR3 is TGCGCCAGCAGCCAAAACGTAGGGGGGCCTTCCGGAAACATTCAGTACTTC.

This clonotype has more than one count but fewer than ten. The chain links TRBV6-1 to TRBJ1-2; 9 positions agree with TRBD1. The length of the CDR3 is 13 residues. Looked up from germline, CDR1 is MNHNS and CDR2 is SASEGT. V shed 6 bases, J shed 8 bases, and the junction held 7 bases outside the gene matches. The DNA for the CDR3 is TGTGCCAGCAGACAACAGGGGGCGCGAGGCTACACCTTC. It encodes CASRQQGARGYTF.